One T cell receptor beta chain is described in this entry. The target antigen is unknown. The PCR contained 60 Vbeta and 13 Jbeta primers. The method was immunoSEQ multiplex PCR; TCRdb's version includes in-frame clones alone and lacks a portion of them. The sample has 210,000 or so clones; approximately 90% are singletons. The data are from a study of cytomegalovirus exposure and HLA in healthy donors. Findings and limits, study-wide: TCR association rates varied by HLA locus in a later analysis, with DRB1 highest and HLA-C lowest.

The V segment lost 5 bases and the J segment 2 bases; nucleotides outside the gene matches: 4. Germline assignment: CDR1 SQVTM and CDR2 ANQGSEA. The CDR3 loop spans 15 amino acids. The receptor was derived from a woman aged 18 to 35 in good health and CMV-seronegative. Sequenced: PBMCs. The chain is built from TRBV29-1 and TRBJ2-3; 13 positions agree with TRBD2. Here the CDR3 DNA reads TGCAGCGTTACACTAGCGGGAGGGCCCACAGATACGCAGTATTTT. This gives the protein CSVTLAGGPTDTQYF.